A single sample gave rise to the 20 T cell receptor beta chains below, sequenced in a study of blood T cell repertoires in COVID-19. Clones were read by immunoSEQ multiplex PCR, and TCRdb kept only the in-frame ones, dropping some. Found here are around 260,000 clones, about 87% of them singletons; the top ten hold roughly 10%. Sequencing was performed on peripheral blood. The receptors originated from a woman aged 70-85 years with COVID-19, enrolled during active disease.

This clone showed up just once. The J gene is TRBJ1-5, the V gene TRBV6-1, with a possible D match to TRBD1 (5 bases). V was trimmed by 1 base and J by 7 bases, leaving 11 bases between them. The germline V gene encodes CDR1 MNHNS and CDR2 SASEGT. This CDR3 has 14 residues. CDR3 protein: CASSEGGGRQPQHF. Written as DNA, the CDR3 is TGTGCCAGCAGTGAAGGGGGGGGTCGCCAGCCCCAGCATTTT.

The V call is TRBV30, the J call TRBJ2-1, with a possible D match to TRBD1 (6 bases). V was cut by 0 bases and J by 9 bases, with 6 bases left in between. The CDR3 has 11 residues. Germline CDR1 GTSNPN, CDR2 SVGIG (reference sequence). The CDR3 sequence is CAWSVGGEQFF. The CDR3 DNA is TGTGCCTGGAGTGTAGGGGGTGAGCAGTTCTTC.

The chain employs TRBV3-1 (or the pseudogene TRBV3-2) and TRBJ2-5; 13 bases are a match to TRBD2. J gave up 4 bases and V 2 bases, and 4 bases lay outside the gene matches. CDR3 size: 16 residues. Germline values: CDR1 LGHDT, CDR2 YNNKEL (reference sequence). CDR3 nucleotide sequence: TGTGCCAGCAGCCAAACTAGCGGGAGGGTTGGAGAGACCCAGTACTTC. This translates into CASSQTSGRVGETQYF.

The chain has TRBV6-1 and TRBJ1-5, with 8 bases matching TRBD1. Trimming cost V 3 bases and J 3 bases; bases outside gene matches: 4. The CDR3 is 15 residues long. CDR1 and CDR2 from the germline V gene are MNHNS and SASEGT. CDR3 region: CASSDTGGFNQPQHF. In nucleotides, the CDR3 is TGTGCCAGCAGTGATACAGGGGGTTTCAATCAGCCCCAGCATTTT.

About this clone itself: Other DNA sequences from this sample encode an identical CDR3 as well. This rearrangement joins TRBV18 to TRBJ1-4; 9 bases fit TRBD1. The V segment lost 6 bases and the J segment 8 bases; nucleotides outside the gene matches: 10. Germline values: CDR1 KGHSH, CDR2 LQKENI. This CDR3 is 15 amino acids long. CDR3 DNA: TGTGCCAGCTCGGACCGGGACAGGGTGGACGAAAAACTGTTTTTT. Translated, it gives CASSDRDRVDEKLFF.

This chain joins TRBV7-6 and TRBJ2-1; 9 positions agree with TRBD1. The trim removed 5 bases at V and 8 bases at J, leaving 7 bases unmatched. CDR3 length: 14 amino acids. Germline V gene data show CDR1 as SGHVS and CDR2 as FNYEAQ. In DNA form, the CDR3 reads TGTGCCAGCAGCCCCGGGACAGGGTTACATGAGCAGTTCTTC. Encoded protein: CASSPGTGLHEQFF.

This chain connects TRBV6-5 to TRBJ1-2, with D possibly being TRBD1 (5 bases). This CDR3 is built from 13 residues. Germline V lookup: CDR1 MNHEY, CDR2 SVGAGI. With 6 bases removed from V and 6 bases from J, the gap between germline ends came to 14 bases. The CDR3 reads CASRLGGDHGYTF. Written as DNA, the CDR3 is TGTGCCAGCAGGCTGGGGGGGGATCATGGCTACACCTTC.

The rearrangement uses TRBV15 and TRBJ2-5; D might be TRBD1 (6 bases). The ends were cut back, 0 bases at V and 4 bases at J, with 9 bases in the middle. The CDR3 covers 14 residues. CDR1 LNHNV and CDR2 YYDKDF come from the germline V gene (reference sequence). The CDR3 coding sequence is TGTGCCACCAGCAGAGATGGGGGCAGAGAGACCCAGTACTTC. Translating it yields CATSRDGGRETQYF.

The chain employs TRBV7-2 and TRBJ2-7; TRBD1 agrees at 7 bases. Per germline, CDR1 SGHTA and CDR2 FQGNSA. The CDR3 spans 13 residues. V lost 4 bases, J lost 1 base, and 1 base stayed unmatched. Written as DNA, the CDR3 is TGTGCCAGCAGCTCGGGACAGTCCTACGAGCAGTACTTC. Its translation: CASSSGQSYEQYF.

The chain recombines TRBV6-2 or TRBV6-3 with TRBJ1-1; D not resolved. Trimming took 2 bases from V and 1 from J, leaving 8 bases between them. This CDR3 is 14 amino acids long. Germline lookup yields CDR1 MNHEY and CDR2 SVGEGT. DNA for the CDR3: TGTGCCAGCAGTTACGGGTCGGGGAACACTGAAGCTTTCTTT. Protein sequence: CASSYGSGNTEAFF.

The gene calls are TRBV24-1 and TRBJ1-5, with 7 bases that match TRBD1. Trimming took 4 bases from V and 4 from J; bases not matched to a gene: 6. This CDR3 comprises 15 residues. Germline loops: CDR1 KGHDR, CDR2 SFDVKD. Here the CDR3 reads CATSEEDRVNQPQHF. The CDR3 bases are TGTGCCACCAGTGAAGAAGACAGGGTGAATCAGCCCCAGCATTTT.

The chain couples TRBV4-3 to TRBJ2-3; D is perhaps TRBD2 (5 bases). Germline V gene lookup returns CDR1 LGHNA and CDR2 YSLEER. V lost 1 base, J lost 0 bases, and 8 bases lay in between. This CDR3 contains 15 residues. The CDR3 is CASSQVGSSTDTQYF. The CDR3 DNA reads as TGCGCCAGCAGCCAAGTAGGGAGTAGCACAGATACGCAGTATTTT.

The rearrangement joins TRBV28 to TRBJ2-7; D is perhaps TRBD2 (6 bases). The CDR3 loop spans 15 amino acids. Looked up from germline, CDR1 is MDHEN and CDR2 is SYDVKM. V was cut by 3 bases and J by 5 bases, with 17 bases left in between. The CDR3 reads CASSFRGLPLDEQYF. The CDR3 DNA sequence: TGTGCCAGCAGTTTTAGGGGACTCCCGCTGGACGAGCAGTACTTC.

There are a few counts of this clone. The chain has TRBV10-3 and TRBJ1-2; D is ambiguous. V was pared by 10 bases and J by 7 bases, with 19 bases between. This CDR3 region has 13 residues. Per the germline V gene, CDR1 is ENHRY and CDR2 is SYGVKD. The CDR3 DNA reads as TGTGCCACCACCCGGGGAGTTGGAGGTGGCTACACCTTC. Protein product: CATTRGVGGGYTF.

This clone has a count of ten or more. The V gene is TRBV10-3, the J gene TRBJ2-1; 7 bases line up with TRBD2. Per germline, CDR1 ENHRY and CDR2 SYGVKD. V lost 3 bases and J lost 6; bases outside the gene matches: 11. This CDR3 region has 16 residues. CDR3 DNA: TGTGCCATCAGTGACGGGGGAGGGACCCCTACCAATGAGCAGTTCTTC. Translated: CAISDGGGTPTNEQFF.

This clone turned up a few times. This chain links TRBV18 with TRBJ1-3; a possible D gene is TRBD1 (6 bases). V dropped 1 base and J dropped 4 bases, with 20 bases sitting between them. CDR1 is KGHSH and CDR2 is LQKENI in the germline V gene. CDR3 length equals 18 residues. CDR3 sequence reads: CASSPRAKRGLGGNTIYF. The CDR3 coding sequence is TGTGCCAGCTCACCACGGGCCAAGCGGGGGCTGGGAGGAAACACCATATATTTT.

The chain recombines TRBV18 with TRBJ1-5; D unclear. This CDR3 is built from 20 residues. Germline V gives CDR1 KGHSH, CDR2 LQKENI. The V end was cut by 0 bases, the J end by 0 bases, with 21 bases between. CDR3 amino acids: CASSPPCALLKPGSNQPQHF. DNA for the CDR3: TGTGCCAGCTCACCACCTTGCGCTTTACTAAAACCGGGTAGCAATCAGCCCCAGCATTTT.

The chain uses TRBV23-1 and TRBJ2-5; D call uncertain. TRBV23-1 is an open reading frame, and its role is uncertain. This CDR3 is 14 amino acids long. V was clipped by 6 bases and J by 2 bases, with 13 bases between them. The CDR3 DNA follows: TGCGCCAGCAGCCAAATGGCAGTTCAAGAGACCCAGTACTTC. It specifies CASSQMAVQETQYF.

This chain joins TRBV7-2 and TRBJ1-2, with D possibly matching TRBD1 (5 bases). Trimming took off 1 base at V and 4 bases at J, with 19 bases between the two ends. This CDR3 region has 17 residues. CDR1 and CDR2 from the germline V gene are SGHTA and FQGNSA. CDR3 nucleotides: TGTGCCAGCAGCTTAGGTTTCTCTGCAGGGCTTCTCTATGGCTACACCTTC. Residues: CASSLGFSAGLLYGYTF. The full variable domain, its missing parts supplied by reference TRBV7-2 and TRBJ1-2, is GAGVSQSPSNKVTEKGKDVELRCDPISGHTALYWYRQSLGQGLEFLIYFQGNSAPDKSGLPSDRFSAERTGGSVSTLTIQRTQQEDSAVYLCASSLGFSAGLLYGYTFGSGTRLTVV.

The chain is built from TRBV7-9 and TRBJ2-1; 8 positions match TRBD1. The junction had 7 bases not matched to a gene; V was cut back by 2 bases and J by 7 bases. This CDR3 spans 15 amino acids. Germline CDR1 reads SEHNR; CDR2 reads FQNEAQ (reference sequence). This chain's CDR3 is CASSLQGAGGNEQFF. The CDR3, as DNA: TGTGCCAGCAGCTTACAGGGGGCTGGAGGTAATGAGCAGTTCTTC.